The source of this T cell receptor beta chain is a study of blood T cell repertoires in COVID-19. Profiling relied on immunoSEQ multiplex PCR, and the TCRdb table lists in-frame clones only, not all of them. Seen here are approximately 200,000 clones, about four fifths observed once, and the top ten hold 12%. The CDR3 is 15 residues long. V was clipped by 6 bases and J by 3 bases, with 17 bases between them. Germline lookup yields CDR1 MNHEY and CDR2 SVGAGI. V usage is TRBV6-5 and J usage is TRBJ1-2, with a tentative D call TRBD1 (6 bases). Material for sequencing was PBMCs or T cells enriched from blood (not recorded which). The sequence was obtained from a man aged 35 to 55 who had recovered from COVID-19. For the CDR3, the DNA is TGTGCCAGCAGGGATCGGACAGCTTCCTACTATGGCTACACCTTC. It is translated as CASRDRTASYYGYTF.